The 29 T cell receptor beta chains below all came from one sample that was sequenced in a study of T cells after posttransplantation cyclophosphamide. Sequencing used immunoSEQ multiplex PCR; TCRdb keeps in-frame clones, though not all of them. The data contain around 2,800 clones, around 70% of them singletons. Cyclophosphamide on days +3 and +4 followed busulfan-fludarabine conditioning and a marrow graft. This sample comprised PBMCs, obtained 30 days after allogeneic stem cell transplant with posttransplant cyclophosphamide. These TCRs come from a female patient in her forties or fifties who received an allogeneic stem cell transplant from a related donor, was CMV-positive, and had no GVHD. Some T cells here may be from the graft donor.

On this clone itself: At one end the junction does not follow the germline gene, possibly because of a read error. The same CDR3 arises from other DNA sequences in this sample as well. This chain connects TRBV7-3 to TRBJ1-6; D remains ambiguous. Per germline, CDR1 SGHTA and CDR2 FQGTGA. This CDR3 comprises 15 residues. The CDR3 spells CASSPSSNYNSPLHF. Here the CDR3 DNA reads TGCGCCAGCAGCCCCTCTTCTAACTATAATTCACCCCTCCACTTT.

This clone was seen only once. The chain combines TRBV28 with TRBJ2-1, with TRBD2 identical over 11 bases. This CDR3 is 16 amino acids long. The V segment lost 3 bases and the J segment 8 bases; nucleotides outside the gene matches: 9. Germline loops: CDR1 MDHEN, CDR2 SYDVKM. The CDR3 coding sequence is TGTGCCAGCAGTTTGGGACTAGCGGCCCCTAGGGATGAGCAGTTCTTC. Translating gives CASSLGLAAPRDEQFF.

V is TRBV19 and J is TRBJ1-2, with D tentatively TRBD1 (5 bases). CDR1 is LNHDA, CDR2 SQIVND, per germline (reference sequence). Deletions cut 7 bases from V and 2 bases from J, with 11 bases between. CDR3 length: 13 residues. The CDR3 reads CASKMEGNYGYTF. CDR3 in DNA: TGTGCCAGTAAAATGGAGGGGAACTATGGCTACACCTTC.

This clone was seen a handful of times. The chain links TRBV23-1 to TRBJ2-1; D might be TRBD1 (6 bases). TRBV23-1 is an open reading frame whose function is uncertain. V lost 10 bases, J lost 4 bases, and 29 bases lay in between. CDR3 length: 18 residues. The CDR3 DNA follows: TGCGCCACCCCTAAGTCAGGGGCGAATATCATCGATTACAATGAGCAGTTCTTC. Amino acid sequence: CATPKSGANIIDYNEQFF.

In this sample, this clone turned up a few times. The V and J genes are TRBV5-8 and TRBJ2-2; D is perhaps TRBD2 (7 bases). Germline V CDR1 and CDR2: SGHTS, YDEGEE. CDR3 length equals 18 residues. Trimming pared 4 bases from V and 1 base from J, leaving 20 bases between. CDR3 coding DNA: TGTGCCAGCAGCCCCGGTCCGAGAGCGGGACAGAACACCGGGGAGCTGTTTTTT. Its translation: CASSPGPRAGQNTGELFF.

This chain joins TRBV11-2 and TRBJ2-1, with D perhaps matching TRBD2 (6 bases). The CDR3 is 13 amino acids. CDR1 and CDR2 from the germline V gene are SGHAT and FQNNGV. The germline V and J ends were trimmed by 3 bases and 14 bases, with 17 bases remaining between them. CDR3 nucleotides: TGTGCCAGCAGCTTCGGGGCGGGGTTCGAGAAGTTCTTC. It encodes CASSFGAGFEKFF.

The gene calls are TRBV19 and TRBJ2-2; 9 nucleotides agree with TRBD2. The CDR3 extends over 17 amino acids. With 8 bases clipped from V and 8 bases from J, the junction kept 18 bases outside the gene matches. Germline V gives CDR1 LNHDA, CDR2 SQIVND (reference sequence). This CDR3 reads CASRSRGLAGDAGELFF. CDR3 in DNA: TGTGCCAGTCGATCCCGGGGATTAGCGGGAGATGCAGGGGAGCTGTTTTTT.

V gene TRBV18 combines with J gene TRBJ2-1, with 8 bases fitting TRBD1. Germline V gene sequence: CDR1 KGHSH, CDR2 LQKENI. V lost 3 bases, J lost 6 bases, and 1 base stayed unmatched. CDR3 length: 13 residues. The CDR3 nucleotides are TGTGCCAGCTCACCTGGACAGGGCAATGAGCAGTTCTTC. Translated: CASSPGQGNEQFF.

This clone was seen a single time. The chain links TRBV11-1 to TRBJ2-2; 11 bases agree with TRBD1. Trimming removed 5 bases from V and 4 bases from J; junction bases left unmatched: 9. The V gene's germline CDR1 is SGHAT and CDR2 FQDESV (reference sequence). The CDR3 contains 17 residues. The chain's CDR3 is CASSVDRGRSGTGELFF. CDR3 nucleotides: TGTGCCAGCAGCGTGGACAGGGGGCGATCTGGCACCGGGGAGCTGTTTTTT. Full variable domain (remainder filled in from reference TRBV11-1 and TRBJ2-2): EAEVAQSPRYKITEKSQAVAFWCDPISGHATLYWYRQILGQGPELLVQFQDESVVDDSQLPKDRFSAERLKGVDSTLKIQPAELGDSAMYLCASSVDRGRSGTGELFFGEGSRLTVL.

This clone was picked up one time. The chain links TRBV7-9 to TRBJ2-7; TRBD2 agrees at 11 bases. The CDR3 spans 15 residues. Germline CDR1 and CDR2: SEHNR and FQNEAQ (reference sequence). The V and J ends lost 8 bases and 2 bases, in that order; junction bases with no gene match: 8. The CDR3 sequence: CASGTSGLQTYEQYF. The CDR3 region has the DNA TGTGCCAGCGGGACTAGCGGCTTACAAACCTACGAGCAGTACTTC.

The chain uses TRBV7-8 and TRBJ2-1, with TRBD1 matching over 9 bases. CDR3 size: 15 residues. Per the germline V gene, CDR1 is SGHVS and CDR2 is FQNEAQ. With 5 bases clipped from V and 7 bases from J, the junction kept 9 bases outside the gene matches. CDR3 coding DNA: TGTGCCAGCAGCCAAACAGGGGGCTCTTGGAATGAGCAGTTCTTC. The encoded protein is CASSQTGGSWNEQFF.

This clone was counted between two and nine times. The rearrangement uses TRBV11-1 and TRBJ1-1; no reliable D call. Trimming left V 1 base short and J 5 bases short, with 8 bases between. In germline, CDR1 is SGHAT, CDR2 FQDESV (reference sequence). This CDR3 has 13 amino acids. CDR3 nucleotide sequence: TGTGCCAGCAGCTTAGGGTCGGGGACTGAAGCTTTCTTT. It translates to CASSLGSGTEAFF.

This rearrangement joins TRBV19 to TRBJ1-5, with a tentative D call TRBD1 (6 bases). V lost 4 bases to trimming and J lost 15 bases, with 19 bases between them. This CDR3 comprises 13 residues. Germline lookup yields CDR1 LNHDA and CDR2 SQIVND (reference sequence). The CDR3 DNA reads as TGTGCCAGTAGTACAGGGGTCGAAGTTGGTGGGCATTTT. Protein product: CASSTGVEVGGHF.

This rearrangement joins TRBV30 to TRBJ1-6; D is ambiguous. The germline gives CDR1 GTSNPN, CDR2 SVGIG (reference sequence). The CDR3 spans 15 residues. Trimming removed 0 bases at V and 2 bases at J, with 8 bases between. This CDR3 is CAWSVPGAYNSPLHF. CDR3 DNA sequence: TGTGCCTGGAGTGTACCGGGTGCCTATAATTCACCCCTCCACTTT.

This rearrangement joins TRBV30 to TRBJ1-5, with 9 nucleotides matching TRBD1. Germline trimming cut 2 bases from V and 4 bases from J; bases unmatched to any gene: 3. Germline CDR1 is GTSNPN and CDR2 is SVGIG (reference sequence). The CDR3 has 14 amino acids. DNA for the CDR3: TGTGCCTGGAGTATGACAGGGGGTAATCAGCCCCAGCATTTT. This encodes CAWSMTGGNQPQHF.

This chain connects TRBV29-1 to TRBJ2-7; possibly TRBD1 for D (5 bases). CDR3 length equals 13 residues. Germline CDR1 reads SQVTM; CDR2 reads ANQGSEA. The germline V and J ends were trimmed by 1 base and 0 bases, with 7 bases remaining between them. The CDR3 loop is CSVEGRASYEQYF. The CDR3 DNA reads as TGCAGCGTTGAAGGCAGGGCCTCCTACGAGCAGTACTTC.

The rearrangement uses TRBV5-1 and TRBJ1-6; unclear D gene. The CDR3 has 13 amino acids. The V and J ends lost 0 bases and 9 bases respectively, with 7 bases between them. Per germline, CDR1 SGHRS and CDR2 YFSETQ. The CDR3 DNA reads TGCGCCAGCAGCTTGGAGGAGGCTTCACCCCTCCACTTT. Translated, it gives CASSLEEASPLHF.

This clone was detected only a few times. V and J are TRBV9 and TRBJ2-1, with D possibly TRBD2 on 5 matching bases. This CDR3 has 14 residues. V was cut by 6 bases and J by 5 bases, with 15 bases left in between. Germline V lookup: CDR1 SGDLS, CDR2 YYNGEE. CDR3 coding DNA: TGTGCCAGCAACTTAATGGGGAGCGACAATGAGCAGTTCTTC. Translating gives CASNLMGSDNEQFF.

This clone was seen a few times. The V and J genes are TRBV9 and TRBJ2-2, with 9 positions matching TRBD1. V dropped 1 base and J dropped 1; count of bases not matched to a gene: 2. The CDR3 is 16 amino acids. Germline-derived CDR1 and CDR2 are SGDLS and YYNGEE. The CDR3 spells CASSVQGQGNTGELFF. The CDR3 bases are TGTGCCAGCAGCGTACAGGGACAGGGGAACACCGGGGAGCTGTTTTTT.

The CDR3 loop is CASSVDLETAYEQYF. CDR3 in DNA: TGTGCCAGCAGCGTAGATCTGGAGACAGCCTACGAGCAGTACTTC. V and J are TRBV5-6 and TRBJ2-7; maybe TRBD1 (5 bases). CDR1 and CDR2 from the germline V gene are SGHDT and YYEEEE. Trimming removed 4 bases from V and 2 bases from J, with 16 bases in between. The CDR3 length is 15 residues.

V and J are TRBV19 and TRBJ2-7, with D possibly being TRBD2 (6 bases). The CDR3 contains 13 residues. V lost 4 bases and J 0 bases, leaving 7 bases between the germline ends. Germline lookup yields CDR1 LNHDA and CDR2 SQIVND (reference sequence). The CDR3 nucleotides read TGTGCCAGTAGTAGTAGCGGCTCCTACGAGCAGTACTTC. This sequence encodes CASSSSGSYEQYF.

The gene calls are TRBV5-1 and TRBJ2-5; D perhaps matches TRBD2 (6 bases). The CDR3 runs 15 residues. The V end lost 4 bases, the J end lost 1 base, and 14 bases lay between the germline ends. CDR1 is SGHRS, CDR2 YFSETQ, per germline. The CDR3 is CASSPSPGSQETQYF. CDR3 DNA: TGCGCCAGCAGCCCAAGTCCCGGGAGCCAAGAGACCCAGTACTTC.

The J gene is TRBJ2-7, the V gene TRBV30; 9 bases align to TRBD2. The germline V gene encodes CDR1 GTSNPN and CDR2 SVGIG (reference sequence). Trimming at V came to 2 bases and at J to 6 bases, leaving 11 bases not matched to a gene. The CDR3 is 15 amino acids. The CDR3 here is CAWSFVSGSQGEQYF. The DNA for the CDR3 is TGTGCCTGGAGTTTTGTTAGCGGGAGTCAAGGCGAGCAGTACTTC.

The V and J genes are TRBV6-1 and TRBJ1-1; 8 bases line up with TRBD1. The germline gives CDR1 MNHNS, CDR2 SASEGT. The CDR3 is 15 amino acids. J was trimmed by 5 bases and V by 8 bases; bases with no gene match: 13. As DNA, the CDR3 is TGTGCCAGCGTGGGGACTCAGACAGGGGATACTGAAGCTTTCTTT. It yields the protein CASVGTQTGDTEAFF.

CDR3 nucleotide sequence: TGCAGCGCGAGACAGGGGAACACCGGGGAGCTGTTTTTT. Protein sequence: CSARQGNTGELFF. The chain employs TRBV29-1 and TRBJ2-2; 7 bases align to TRBD1. Germline CDR1 reads SQVTM; CDR2 reads ANQGSEA. The trim removed 7 bases at V and 1 base at J, leaving 3 bases unmatched. The CDR3 is 13 amino acids.

The chain is built from TRBV19 and TRBJ1-4, with 7 nucleotides matching TRBD1. The ends lost 6 bases at V and 5 bases at J; junction bases unmatched: 6. The CDR3 is 14 residues long. CDR1 LNHDA and CDR2 SQIVND come from the germline V gene (reference sequence). The CDR3: CASSPGTANEKLFF. CDR3 bases: TGTGCCAGTAGCCCCGGGACAGCCAATGAAAAACTGTTTTTT.

The rearrangement joins TRBV19 to TRBJ1-2; D unclear. CDR3 length equals 11 residues. Trimming left V 7 bases short and J 8 bases short, with 11 bases between. Per germline, CDR1 LNHDA and CDR2 SQIVND (reference sequence). CDR3 loop: CASIWGGGYTF. The CDR3 region has the DNA TGTGCCAGTATATGGGGAGGCGGCTACACCTTC.

A word on this clone: The germline gene is not matched at one end of the junction; a read error may be the cause. Other DNA sequences within the sample encode an identical CDR3. The rearrangement links TRBV2 to TRBJ1-2; the match to TRBD1 covers 9 bases. Germline V lookup: CDR1 SNHLY, CDR2 FYNNEI. The CDR3 covers 16 residues. The CDR3 region has the DNA TGTGCCAGCAGTAGAACAGGGGGCGTCGTTTCTTTTGGCTACACCTTT. As protein: CASSRTGGVVSFGYTF.

CDR3 sequence: CASTKAGLSSSYNEQFF. The CDR3 DNA is TGTGCCAGTACAAAAGCCGGACTTTCGAGCTCCTACAATGAGCAGTTCTTC. V is TRBV28 and J is TRBJ2-1; D is perhaps TRBD2 (5 bases). The germline V and J ends were trimmed by 9 bases and 0 bases, with 21 bases remaining between them. Looked up from germline, CDR1 is MDHEN and CDR2 is SYDVKM. The CDR3 contains 17 residues.